The rows below give T cell receptor beta chains drawn from one sample of a study of cytomegalovirus exposure and HLA in healthy donors. Generated by immunoSEQ multiplex PCR, the TCRdb table keeps only in-frame clones and is missing some. Among tens of thousands of clones listed, approximately 84% were seen once. Specimen: PBMCs. The receptors stem from a man in his late teens or twenties in good health and CMV-seronegative. The CDR3 runs from the conserved cysteine through the conserved F or W. Fields, in order: D gene, J gene, clone size, V gene, CDR3 DNA, CDR3 protein. The D gene is left open where the match is weak. For some rows the clone size is stated as once, few or many, or as a class when expanded; others skip it.

NA | TRBJ1-5 | NA | TRBV6-5 | TGTGCCAGCAGTTACCGAGAGCCCGGGTACAATCAGCCCCAGCATTTT | CASSYREPGYNQPQHF
TRBD2 | TRBJ2-1 | NA | TRBV6-6 | TGTGCCAGCAGTCCATCCCCAGGACTAGCGGGTCCATATCGGCTCTTC | CASSPSPGLAGPYRLF
TRBD1 | TRBJ2-1 | once | TRBV5-8 | TGTGCCAGCAGCTGGGTGGGGACAGGGTTGCGAGAGCAGTTCTTC | CASSWVGTGLREQFF
NA | TRBJ2-7 | NA | TRBV7-9 | TGTGCCAGCAGCTTAGAGGGAGTGACTACCGAGCAGTACTTC | CASSLEGVTTEQYF
TRBD2 | TRBJ2-3 | NA | TRBV5-1 | TGCGCCAGCAGCTTGACTAGCGGGCCTTACACAGATACGCAGTATTTT | CASSLTSGPYTDTQYF
NA | TRBJ1-6 | NA | TRBV11-2 | TGTGCCAGCAGACCCCTTGGGGGACTTGGGTCACCCCTCCACTTT | CASRPLGGLGSPLHF
TRBD1 | TRBJ2-7 | NA | TRBV27 | TGTGCCAGCTACCAGGGGGCGTCCCCCTACGAGCAGTACTTC | CASYQGASPYEQYF
TRBD2 | TRBJ2-3 | NA | TRBV5-4 | TGTGCCAGCAGCTTGGGACTAGCGGGAGGGCCCGGGGGAGATACGCAGTATTTT | CASSLGLAGGPGGDTQYF
TRBD1 | TRBJ1-3 | NA | TRBV28 | TGTGCCAGCAGTCCCAGGGGGAGCTCTGGAAACACCATATATTTT | CASSPRGSSGNTIYF
NA | TRBJ2-5 | once | TRBV5-6 | TGTGCCAGCAGCTTGGACGGGGAGACCCAGTACTTC | CASSLDGETQYF
NA | TRBJ2-1 | NA | TRBV27 | TGTGCCAGCGGCCCGTTACGCAGGGGGGATGAGCAGTTCTTC | CASGPLRRGDEQFF
TRBD1 | TRBJ2-7 | once | TRBV19 | TGTGCCAGTACCGCCTCTAATGACAGGGTCGACGAGCAGTACTTC | CASTASNDRVDEQYF
TRBD1 | TRBJ1-5 | once | TRBV6-5 | TGTGCCAGCAGTGGAACAGGGGGCGTTCATCAGCCCCAGCATTTT | CASSGTGGVHQPQHF
NA | TRBJ2-1 | NA | TRBV27 | TGTGCCAGCAGTTTCTCCAATGAGCAGTTCTTC | CASSFSNEQFF
NA | TRBJ2-7 | NA | TRBV27 | TGTGCCAGCAGTTTAGCAGGGACCTACGAGCAGTACTTC | CASSLAGTYEQYF
NA | TRBJ1-5 | once | TRBV19 | TGTGCCAGTAGTTCCGGGTCAATGTTAAATCAGCCCCAGCATTTT | CASSSGSMLNQPQHF
NA | TRBJ1-1 | few | TRBV28 | TGTGCCAGTCGGGAATTGTTGAAACCTGAAGCTTTCTTT | CASRELLKPEAFF
NA | TRBJ1-5 | NA | TRBV5-5 | TGTGCCAGCAGCTCCCTCAGGGGCTCTCAGCCCCAGCATTTT | CASSSLRGSQPQHF
NA | TRBJ2-7 | NA | TRBV29-1 | TGCAGCGTTGAGGGGGGGACATACTACGAGCAGTACTTC | CSVEGGTYYEQYF
TRBD1 | TRBJ2-5 | NA | TRBV7-9 | TGTGCCAGCAGCTCCCGGGACAGGGGAAGGTTGGAGACCCAGTACTTC | CASSSRDRGRLETQYF
TRBD1 | TRBJ2-7 | NA | TRBV5-4 | TGTGCCAGCAGCTTGGCGGGACAGTCTTTCTACGAGCAGTACTTC | CASSLAGQSFYEQYF
TRBD1 | TRBJ1-1 | once | TRBV13 | TGTGCCAGCAGCCTGGGGGACAGGGATTACACTGAAGCTTTCTTT | CASSLGDRDYTEAFF
NA | TRBJ1-5 | NA | TRBV19 | TGTGCCAGTAGTGTACAGGTCAATCAGCCCCAGCATTTT | CASSVQVNQPQHF
NA | TRBJ1-1 | few | TRBV11-3 | TGTGCCAGCAGCTTAGAAACCGCGGAGGGGAACACTGAAGCTTTCTTT | CASSLETAEGNTEAFF
TRBD2 | TRBJ2-7 | NA | TRBV9 | TGTGCCAGCAGCTCCGGACTAGCGGGCAACTACGAGCAGTACTTC | CASSSGLAGNYEQYF
TRBD2 | TRBJ2-7 | NA | TRBV7-2 | TGTGCCAGCAACAAGGGACTAGCGGGGTACGAGCAGTACTTC | CASNKGLAGYEQYF
TRBD1 | TRBJ1-2 | NA | TRBV7-9 | TGTGCCAGCAGCCCCCCCGGGACAGGGGGCGCCTGGGGCTACACCTTC | CASSPPGTGGAWGYTF
NA | TRBJ2-7 | NA | TRBV28 | TGTGCCAGCAGTTTTAGCCGAACCCGGACAAAATACGAGCAGTACTTC | CASSFSRTRTKYEQYF
NA | TRBJ2-2 | NA | TRBV7-9 | TGTGCCAGCAGCTCCCCCGTTGGGACAAACACCGGGGAGCTGTTTTTT | CASSSPVGTNTGELFF
NA | TRBJ1-6 | once | TRBV27 | TGTGCCAGCAAATATAGCTCCTATAATTCACCCCTCCACTTT | CASKYSSYNSPLHF
TRBD2 | TRBJ2-2 | NA | TRBV15 | TGTGCCACCAGCAGAGATATAAGCGGGAGTGGAGGCGGGGAGCTGTTTTTT | CATSRDISGSGGGELFF
NA | TRBJ1-1 | NA | TRBV7-8 | TGTGCCAGCAGCTCGGAAAAGGAGGGATCATTCACTGAAGCTTTCTTT | CASSSEKEGSFTEAFF
NA | TRBJ2-7 | NA | TRBV10-3 | TGTGCCATCAGTGAGTCGGTCGCGTCCTACGAGCAGTACTTC | CAISESVASYEQYF
NA | TRBJ2-2 | NA | TRBV13 | TGTGCCAGCAGCTTAGGTCGGGTTCCCGGGGAGCTGTTTTTT | CASSLGRVPGELFF
TRBD2 | TRBJ2-7 | NA | TRBV29-1 | TGCAGCGTCACCCTAGACGGGAGGCCCTCCTACGAGCAGTACTTC | CSVTLDGRPSYEQYF
NA | TRBJ1-1 | NA | TRBV19 | TGTGCCAGTATTGAGTCCAAAGCGGACGGCCGAATCCTTGAAGCTTTCTTT | CASIESKADGRILEAFF
TRBD2 | TRBJ2-5 | once | TRBV19 | TGTGCCAGTACCGAGACTAGCGGGACACAAGAGACCCAGTACTTC | CASTETSGTQETQYF
TRBD1 | TRBJ1-1 | NA | TRBV25-1 | TGTGCCAGCAGTGGAAAGGGACAGCTGAACACTGAAGCTTTCTTT | CASSGKGQLNTEAFF
TRBD2 | TRBJ2-1 | NA | TRBV5-1 | TGCGCCAGCAGCTTTACTAGCGGGTCCCCCTACAATGAGCAGTTCTTC | CASSFTSGSPYNEQFF
NA | TRBJ1-3 | NA | TRBV6-1 | TGTGCCAGCAGTGTTAGGGGCGACTCTGGAAACACCATATATTTT | CASSVRGDSGNTIYF
NA | TRBJ2-7 | once | TRBV5-4 | TGTGCCAGCAGCTCAGGGGACCTTCTTAAGGAGCAGTACTTC | CASSSGDLLKEQYF